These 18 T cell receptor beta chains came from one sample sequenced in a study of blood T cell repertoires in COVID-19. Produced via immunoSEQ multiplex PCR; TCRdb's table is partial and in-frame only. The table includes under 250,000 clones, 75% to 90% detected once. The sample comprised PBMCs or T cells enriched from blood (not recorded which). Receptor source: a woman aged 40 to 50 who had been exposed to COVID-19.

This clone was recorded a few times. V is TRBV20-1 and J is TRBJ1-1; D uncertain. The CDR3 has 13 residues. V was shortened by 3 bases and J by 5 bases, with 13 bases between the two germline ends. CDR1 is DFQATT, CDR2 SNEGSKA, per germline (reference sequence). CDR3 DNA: TGCAGTGCTAGTTCCAGCGATGGGACTGAAGCTTTCTTT. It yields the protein CSASSSDGTEAFF.

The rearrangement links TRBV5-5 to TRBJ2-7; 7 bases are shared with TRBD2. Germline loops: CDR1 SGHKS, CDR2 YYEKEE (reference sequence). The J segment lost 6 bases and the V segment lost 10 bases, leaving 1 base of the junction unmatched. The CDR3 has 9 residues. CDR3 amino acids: CARGGEQYV. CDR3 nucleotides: TGTGCCCGCGGGGGCGAGCAGTACGTC.

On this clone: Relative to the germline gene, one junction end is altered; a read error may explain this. Written as DNA, the CDR3 is TGTGCCAGCAGTTACAATGGACAGGGTGGGAATTCACCCCTCCACTTT. Translation gives CASSYNGQGGNSPLHF. V usage is TRBV5-1 and J usage is TRBJ1-6; 8 bases map to TRBD1. CDR1 is SGHRS, CDR2 YFSETQ, per germline. This CDR3 spans 16 amino acids.

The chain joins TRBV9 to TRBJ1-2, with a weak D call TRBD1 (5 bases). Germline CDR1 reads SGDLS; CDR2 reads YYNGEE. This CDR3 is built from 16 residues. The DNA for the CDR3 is TGTGCATCGCCTCGTCCTACGGGGGACGAGTGGTATGGCTACACCTTC. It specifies CASPRPTGDEWYGYTF.

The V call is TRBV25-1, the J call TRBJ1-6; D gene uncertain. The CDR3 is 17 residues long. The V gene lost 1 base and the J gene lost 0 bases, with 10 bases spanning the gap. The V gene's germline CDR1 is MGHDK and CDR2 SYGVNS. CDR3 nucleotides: TGTGCCAGCAGTGAATCGGGCGGGAGCTCCTATAATTCACCCCTCCACTTT. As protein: CASSESGGSSYNSPLHF.

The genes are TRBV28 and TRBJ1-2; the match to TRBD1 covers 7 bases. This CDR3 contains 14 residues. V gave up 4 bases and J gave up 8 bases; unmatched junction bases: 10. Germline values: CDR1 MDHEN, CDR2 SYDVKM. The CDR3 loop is CASSSPGGSTGYTF. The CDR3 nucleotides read TGTGCCAGCAGTTCCCCAGGGGGTTCAACAGGCTACACCTTC.

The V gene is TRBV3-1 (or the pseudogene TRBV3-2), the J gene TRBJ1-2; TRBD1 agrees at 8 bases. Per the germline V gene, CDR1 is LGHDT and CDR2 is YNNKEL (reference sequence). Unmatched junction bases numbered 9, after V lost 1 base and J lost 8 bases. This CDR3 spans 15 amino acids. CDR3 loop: CASSQGSRQGSGYTF. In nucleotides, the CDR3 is TGTGCCAGCAGCCAAGGGTCCCGACAGGGGAGCGGCTACACCTTC.

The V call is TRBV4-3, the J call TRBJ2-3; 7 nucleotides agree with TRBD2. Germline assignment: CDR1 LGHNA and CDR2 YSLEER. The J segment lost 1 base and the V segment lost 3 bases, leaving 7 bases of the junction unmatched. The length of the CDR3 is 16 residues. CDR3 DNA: TGCGCCAGCAGCCACGGCCGCGGGAGAGGCACAGATACGCAGTATTTT. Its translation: CASSHGRGRGTDTQYF.

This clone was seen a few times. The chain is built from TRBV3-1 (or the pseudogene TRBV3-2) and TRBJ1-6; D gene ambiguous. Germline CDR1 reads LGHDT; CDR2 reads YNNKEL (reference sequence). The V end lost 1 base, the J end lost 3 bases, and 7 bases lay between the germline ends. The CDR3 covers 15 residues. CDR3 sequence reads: CASSQGAVYNSPLHF. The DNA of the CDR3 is TGTGCCAGCAGCCAAGGTGCGGTCTATAATTCACCCCTCCACTTT.

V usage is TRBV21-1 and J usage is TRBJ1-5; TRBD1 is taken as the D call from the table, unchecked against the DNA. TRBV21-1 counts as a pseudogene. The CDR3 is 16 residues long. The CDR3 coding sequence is TGTGCCAGCAGCAAACCCGACAGGGTGGGTAATCAGCCCCAGCATTTT. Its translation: CASSKPDRVGNQPQHF.

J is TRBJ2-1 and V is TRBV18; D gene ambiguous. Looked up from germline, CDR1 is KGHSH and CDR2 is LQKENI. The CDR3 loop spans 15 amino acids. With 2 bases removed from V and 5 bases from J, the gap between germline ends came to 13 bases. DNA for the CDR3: TGTGCCAGCTCACCAAACATCGTTTCCGACAATGAGCAGTTCTTC. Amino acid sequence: CASSPNIVSDNEQFF.

CDR3 nucleotide sequence: TGTGCCAGCAGCTTTAAGGGGGGACAGGGGGCAAATCAGCCCCAGCATTTT. Protein sequence: CASSFKGGQGANQPQHF. The rearrangement links TRBV7-2 to TRBJ1-5; 12 bases match TRBD1. This CDR3 comprises 17 residues. The junction had 7 bases not matched to a gene; V was cut back by 3 bases and J by 4 bases. The germline V gene has CDR1 SGHTA and CDR2 FQGNSA.

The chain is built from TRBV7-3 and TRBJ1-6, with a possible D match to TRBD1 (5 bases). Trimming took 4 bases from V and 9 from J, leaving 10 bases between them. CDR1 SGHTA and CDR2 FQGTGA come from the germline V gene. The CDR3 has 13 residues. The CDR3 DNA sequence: TGTGCCAGCAGCTCCTATCAGGGTTCACCCCTCCACTTT. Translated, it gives CASSSYQGSPLHF.

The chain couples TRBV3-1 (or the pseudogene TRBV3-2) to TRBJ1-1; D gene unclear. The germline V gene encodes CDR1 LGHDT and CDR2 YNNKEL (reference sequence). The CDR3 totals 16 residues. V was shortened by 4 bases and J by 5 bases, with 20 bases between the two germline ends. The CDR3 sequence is CASSRDPGGLGTEAFF. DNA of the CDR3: TGTGCCAGCAGCCGAGACCCGGGAGGCCTTGGGACTGAAGCTTTCTTT.

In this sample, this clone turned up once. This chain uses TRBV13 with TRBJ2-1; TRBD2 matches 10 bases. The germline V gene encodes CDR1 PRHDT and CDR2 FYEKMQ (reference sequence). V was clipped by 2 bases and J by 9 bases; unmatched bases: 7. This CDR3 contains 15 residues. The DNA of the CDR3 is TGTGCCAGCAGCTTAAGGCTAGCGGGAGCCGTTGAGCAGTTCTTC. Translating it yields CASSLRLAGAVEQFF. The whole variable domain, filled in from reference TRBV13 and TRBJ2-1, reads AAGVIQSPRHLIKEKRETATLKCYPIPRHDTVYWYQQGPGQDPQFLISFYEKMQSDKGSIPDRFSAQQFSDYHSELNMSSLELGDSALYFCASSLRLAGAVEQFFGPGTRLTVL.

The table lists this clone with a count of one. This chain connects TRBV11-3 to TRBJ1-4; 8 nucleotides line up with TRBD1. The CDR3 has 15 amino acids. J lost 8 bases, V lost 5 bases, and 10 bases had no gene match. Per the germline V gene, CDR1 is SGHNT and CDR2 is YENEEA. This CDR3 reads CASSDRDRQGEKLFF. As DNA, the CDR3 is TGTGCCAGCAGCGACCGGGACAGGCAGGGGGAAAAACTGTTTTTT.

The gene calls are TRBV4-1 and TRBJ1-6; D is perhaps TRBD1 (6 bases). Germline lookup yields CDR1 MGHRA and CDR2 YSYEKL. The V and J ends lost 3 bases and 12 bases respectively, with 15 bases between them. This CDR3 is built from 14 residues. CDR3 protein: CASSQPGQILPLHF. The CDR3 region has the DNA TGCGCCAGCAGCCAGCCCGGACAGATATTACCCCTCCACTTT.

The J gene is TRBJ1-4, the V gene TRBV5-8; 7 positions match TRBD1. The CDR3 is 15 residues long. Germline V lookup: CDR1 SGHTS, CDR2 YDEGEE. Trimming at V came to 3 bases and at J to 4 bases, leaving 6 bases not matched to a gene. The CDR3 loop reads CASSSGQVLNEKLFF. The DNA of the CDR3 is TGTGCCAGCAGCTCCGGACAGGTTCTTAATGAAAAACTGTTTTTT.